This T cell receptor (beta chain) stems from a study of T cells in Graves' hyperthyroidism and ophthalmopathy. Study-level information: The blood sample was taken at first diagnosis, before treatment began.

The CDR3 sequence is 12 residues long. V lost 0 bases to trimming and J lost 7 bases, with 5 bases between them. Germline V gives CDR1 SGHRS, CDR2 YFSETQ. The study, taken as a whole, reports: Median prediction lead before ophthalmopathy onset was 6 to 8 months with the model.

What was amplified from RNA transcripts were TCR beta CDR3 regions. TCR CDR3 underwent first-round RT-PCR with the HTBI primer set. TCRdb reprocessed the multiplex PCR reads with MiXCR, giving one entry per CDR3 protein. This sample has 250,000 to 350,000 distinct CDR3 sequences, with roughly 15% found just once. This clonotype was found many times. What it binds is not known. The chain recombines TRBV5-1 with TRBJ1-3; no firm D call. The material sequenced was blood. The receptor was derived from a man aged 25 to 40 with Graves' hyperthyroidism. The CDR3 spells CASSLGRNTIYF. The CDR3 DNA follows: TGCGCCAGCAGCTTGGGACGGAACACCATATATTTT.